The clone carrying this TCR beta chain was recorded a few times. Donors were all healthy Caucasians. A universal primer site was added by template switching, and unique molecular identifiers were carried by the cDNA. Using its own MiXCR run on the 5' RACE reads, TCRdb lists one record per CDR3 protein. Of about 240,000 distinct CDR3 sequences in the sample, over 9.5% were seen once. These data belong to a study of identical twins. The receptor comes from a man aged 50-59 years in good health. Specimen: memory T cells sorted from blood.

The CDR3: CASSQDSGGALDTQYF. The CDR3 coding sequence is TGCGCCAGCAGCCAAGATAGCGGGGGGGCCTTAGATACGCAGTATTTT. The chain links TRBV4-3 to TRBJ2-3; 11 nucleotides agree with TRBD2. With V trimmed by 0 bases and J by 5 bases, 4 bases remained unmatched. This CDR3 is built from 16 residues. Germline CDR1 reads LGHNA; CDR2 reads YSLEER.